The following is a TCR beta chain sequence with its context. Its antigen is undetermined. The sample originates from a study of human T cells and chemical hapten exposure. Study-wide background: For the roughly 24-week duration of the study, patients were given weekly doses of diphenylcyclopropenone on the scalp.

The V end lost 0 bases, the J end lost 0 bases, and 6 bases lay between the germline ends. The CDR3 spans 16 residues. Time point denoted: patch test 1, 2 weeks after DPC sensitization. Treatment: therapeutic diphenylcyclopropenone sensitization with weekly scalp DPC. Study-level findings and limits: Alopecia affected the donors, so their immune response may differ from healthy people's.

TCRdb independently ran MiXCR on the RACE reads; one entry per CDR3 protein. Of 350,000 or so distinct CDR3 sequences listed, around 7% are singletons. The sequencing used whole blood, collected in connection with sensitization to the hapten diphenylcyclopropenone (DPC). The V and J genes are TRBV12-3 or TRBV12-4 and TRBJ1-6, with no clear D. This receptor was identified in a young woman with alopecia areata. Some clones in this sample may be carry-over from other donors' samples. Here the CDR3 DNA reads TGTGCCAGCAGTTTAGCCAGGAACTCCTATAATTCACCCCTCCACTTT. Translating gives CASSLARNSYNSPLHF.